These 30 T cell receptor beta chains came from one sample sequenced in a study of CD8+CD57+ T cells in acquired aplastic anemia. Profiles of TCR beta VDJ and CDR3 were generated from a genomic DNA template. TCRdb passed the reads through MiXCR, listing each CDR3 protein once. The sample contains around 190,000 distinct CDR3 sequences, under 65% of which appear only once. The sequencing input was sorted CD4+, CD8+, or CD8+CD57+ T cells (not recorded which) from PBMCs. All receptors derive from a human donor in good health.

This clonotype was seen repeatedly, ten times or more. The chain combines TRBV6-5 with TRBJ1-1, with TRBD1 matching over 7 bases. Per the germline V gene, CDR1 is MNHEY and CDR2 is SVGAGI. CDR3 length equals 14 residues. The ends lost 4 bases at V and 5 bases at J; junction bases unmatched: 7. Here the CDR3 reads CASSSTGAGTEAFF. CDR3 nucleotides: TGTGCCAGCAGTTCAACAGGGGCTGGGACTGAAGCTTTCTTT.

This clonotype appeared a single time. This chain uses TRBV24-1 with TRBJ2-1; D remains ambiguous. The CDR3 covers 16 residues. Germline lookup yields CDR1 KGHDR and CDR2 SFDVKD. Trimming pared 4 bases from V and 7 bases from J, leaving 19 bases between. CDR3 residues: CATSDPGRLGSNEQFF. The CDR3 coding sequence is TGTGCCACCAGTGACCCTGGACGCCTTGGTAGTAATGAGCAGTTCTTC.

The chain carries TRBV20-1 and TRBJ2-7, with D tentatively TRBD1 (5 bases). Germline CDR1 is DFQATT and CDR2 is SNEGSKA (reference sequence). The CDR3 extends over 15 amino acids. Trimming cost V 6 bases and J 3 bases, with 21 bases left between them. The CDR3 DNA reads as TGCAGTGCCGTCCAAGGGCTAGGGGCCTTCTACGAGCAGTACTTC. Residues: CSAVQGLGAFYEQYF.

The sample holds many counts of this clonotype. The conserved closing phenylalanine or tryptophan is absent in this CDR3, likely reflecting a read error. The limits of the CDR3 on the DNA are not certain, so only TCRdb's listed CDR3 is given. The chain combines TRBV6-2 or TRBV6-3 with TRBJ1-3; the table assigns TRBD1, which was not confirmed against the DNA. The CDR3 is 11 residues long, ends included. The germline V gene encodes CDR1 MNHEY and CDR2 SVGEGT. CDR3 residues: CASSPGTGPVR.

This clonotype was picked up many times. One end of the junction is discordant with germline, which a read error may explain. V is TRBV7-7 and J is TRBJ2-3, with 9 bases aligning to TRBD1. Germline V gives CDR1 SSHAT, CDR2 FNYEAQ (reference sequence). The CDR3 is made up of 16 amino acids. The CDR3 spells CASSLETGTGTDTQYF. The CDR3 bases are TGTGCTAGCAGCTTAGAAACCGGGACAGGGACAGATACGCAGTATTTT.

J is TRBJ1-2 and V is TRBV7-9, with a weak D call TRBD1 (5 bases). This CDR3 region has 13 residues. Trimming shortened V by 5 bases and J by 3 bases, and 10 bases separated the two germline ends. Germline V gene lookup returns CDR1 SEHNR and CDR2 FQNEAQ (reference sequence). CDR3 bases: TGTGCCAGCAGCACTAGGGACGACTATGGCTACACCTTC. Its translation is CASSTRDDYGYTF.

The chain links TRBV7-2 to TRBJ2-3, with TRBD2 as a possible D gene (6 bases). CDR3 length: 14 residues. Germline CDR1 and CDR2: SGHTA and FQGNSA. Trimming stripped 3 bases from V and 4 bases from J, with 11 bases between. This CDR3 reads CASSFVSGADTQYF. In DNA, the CDR3 is TGTGCCAGCAGCTTCGTATCGGGGGCAGATACGCAGTATTTT.

The chain joins TRBV10-1 to TRBJ2-7, with D perhaps matching TRBD1 or TRBD2 (5 bases each). The CDR3 is made up of 13 amino acids. Germline CDR1 reads WNHNN; CDR2 reads SYGVQD (reference sequence). V lost 7 bases and J 0 bases, leaving 10 bases between the germline ends. CDR3 region: CASNGAGSYEQYF. In DNA form, the CDR3 reads TGCGCCAGCAACGGGGCGGGCTCCTACGAGCAGTACTTC.

Note on this clonotype: At one end, the junction sequence differs from germline, possibly due to a read error. This chain links TRBV10-2 with TRBJ2-3; 8 bases line up with TRBD2. CDR3 size: 14 residues. Germline assignment: CDR1 WSHSY and CDR2 SAAADI. The CDR3 coding sequence is TGTGCCAGCAGTGAGCGGGGGCCTACCGATACGCAGTATTTT. Protein sequence: CASSERGPTDTQYF.

A remark on this clonotype: An end of the junction does not agree with germline; a read error may underlie this. The rearrangement joins TRBV5-1 to TRBJ2-7, with D possibly matching TRBD2 (5 bases). This CDR3 contains 12 residues. CDR1 and CDR2 (germline): SGHRS, YFSETQ. CDR3 loop: CASSQEAYEQYF. CDR3 DNA: TGTGCCAGCAGCCAGGAGGCCTACGAGCAGTACTTC. Full variable domain (outside the CDR3, taken from reference TRBV5-1 and TRBJ2-7): KAGVTQTPRYLIKTRGQQVTLSCSPISGHRSVSWYQQTPGQGLQFLFEYFSETQRNKGNFPGRFSGRQFSNSRSEMNVSTLELGDSALYLCASSQEAYEQYFGPGTRLTVT.

The chain couples TRBV29-1 to TRBJ2-3, with D perhaps being TRBD1 or TRBD2 (7 bases each). The CDR3 runs to 19 residues. From germline, CDR1 is SQVTM and CDR2 ANQGSEA. CDR3 nucleotide sequence: TGCAACGTCGGTGAAGGGGGGGTCGTCAAGGGGGCCCATGCAGATACGCAGTATTTT. As protein: CNVGEGGVVKGAHADTQYF.

The rearrangement links TRBV6-2 or TRBV6-3 to TRBJ1-1; 8 positions match TRBD1. The junction had 10 bases not matched to a gene; V was cut back by 6 bases and J by 1 base. The CDR3 extends over 16 amino acids. Looked up from germline, CDR1 is MNHEY and CDR2 is SVGEGT. DNA for the CDR3: TGTGCCAGCAGCCCCCTAGAGGACAGGGCGAACACTGAAGCTTTCTTT. It yields the protein CASSPLEDRANTEAFF.

The CDR3 is CASSLAVTQYF. The DNA for the CDR3 is TGTGCCAGCAGCTTAGCCGTGACCCAGTACTTC. The J gene is TRBJ2-5, the V gene TRBV7-6, with D uncertain. Germline-derived CDR1 and CDR2 are SGHVS and FNYEAQ. V was shortened by 0 bases and J by 7 bases, with 3 bases between the two germline ends. This CDR3 has 11 residues.

This rearrangement joins TRBV7-9 to TRBJ2-2; D gene ambiguous. The CDR3 covers 14 residues. The germline V gene has CDR1 SEHNR and CDR2 FQNEAQ (reference sequence). With 5 bases removed from V and 4 bases from J, the gap between germline ends came to 11 bases. This CDR3 reads CASSPWRSTGELFF. The CDR3, as DNA: TGTGCCAGCAGCCCATGGCGGAGCACCGGGGAGCTGTTTTTT.

This chain uses TRBV10-2 with TRBJ2-2, with D possibly being TRBD2 (5 bases). The V end lost 8 bases, the J end lost 1 base, and 14 bases lay between the germline ends. Looked up from germline, CDR1 is WSHSY and CDR2 is SAAADI. This CDR3 region has 15 residues. The CDR3 protein is CASLGLRENTGELFF. The CDR3 DNA follows: TGCGCCAGCCTCGGGCTTCGGGAGAACACCGGGGAGCTGTTTTTT.

J is TRBJ2-7 and V is TRBV7-8, with TRBD1 matching over 10 bases. From germline, CDR1 is SGHVS and CDR2 FQNEAQ. There are 15 residues in the CDR3. With V trimmed by 5 bases and J by 4 bases, 8 bases remained unmatched. CDR3 residues: CASSPGQGTRYEQYF. CDR3 sequence (DNA): TGTGCCAGCAGCCCGGGACAGGGGACTCGGTACGAGCAGTACTTC. Supplemented by reference TRBV7-8 and TRBJ2-7, the full variable domain reads GAGVSQSPRYKVAKRGQDVALRCDPISGHVSLFWYQQALGQGPEFLTYFQNEAQLDKSGLPSDRFFAERPEGSVSTLKIQRTQQEDSAVYLCASSPGQGTRYEQYFGPGTRLTVT.

Comments on this clonotype: A single base separates this from a much larger clone, so it may be a read error. The V call is TRBV6-5, the J call TRBJ2-1, with TRBD2 as a possible D gene (7 bases). Trimming left V 6 bases short and J 3 bases short, with 21 bases between. Per the germline V gene, CDR1 is MNHEY and CDR2 is SVGAGI. This CDR3 region has 17 residues. CDR3 sequence (DNA): TGTGCCAGCAGCAAAGGGGAGGGGGACGGAAACTACAATGAGCAGTTCTTC. It yields the protein CASSKGEGDGNYNEQFF.

The chain is built from TRBV20-1 and TRBJ2-7; D possibly matches TRBD1 or TRBD2 (5 bases each). This CDR3 spans 13 amino acids. Germline V gene sequence: CDR1 DFQATT, CDR2 SNEGSKA (reference sequence). Trimming removed 4 bases at V and 5 bases at J, with 15 bases between. Here the CDR3 reads CSAIHLQGHEQYF. DNA for the CDR3: TGCAGTGCTATTCACTTGCAGGGACACGAGCAGTACTTC.

This clonotype was detected many times. The chain joins TRBV25-1 to TRBJ2-7; TRBD2 matches at 8 bases. The CDR3 loop spans 19 amino acids. Germline CDR1 and CDR2: MGHDK and SYGVNS. J lost 7 bases, V lost 3 bases, and 23 bases had no gene match. The CDR3 region is CASSEENIGGLAGLGEQYF. The CDR3 DNA reads TGTGCCAGCAGTGAGGAAAATATTGGCGGGCTAGCGGGCCTGGGAGAGCAGTACTTC.

CDR3 coding DNA: TGCAGTGCTAGGACAGATAAGGGAGGCTATGGCTACACCTTC. Its translation: CSARTDKGGYGYTF. The chain recombines TRBV20-1 with TRBJ1-2; D might be TRBD1 (5 bases). V was cut by 3 bases and J by 4 bases, with 15 bases left in between. Germline V gene lookup returns CDR1 DFQATT and CDR2 SNEGSKA (reference sequence). The CDR3 has 14 residues.

The chain combines TRBV20-1 with TRBJ2-7; 11 nucleotides line up with TRBD1. The V gene end was trimmed by 2 bases and the J gene end by 1 base; junction bases not matched to a gene: 4. Germline lookup yields CDR1 DFQATT and CDR2 SNEGSKA (reference sequence). There are 15 residues in the CDR3. The CDR3 reads CSARPGQGASYEQYF. CDR3 DNA sequence: TGCAGTGCTAGACCCGGACAGGGGGCATCCTACGAGCAGTACTTC.

Written as DNA, the CDR3 is TGTGCCAGCAGCTTAGACAGGGGGTACCAAGAGACCCAGTACTTC. This gives the protein CASSLDRGYQETQYF. This chain joins TRBV7-3 and TRBJ2-5, with 9 bases lining up with TRBD1. The junction had 1 base not matched to a gene; V was cut back by 2 bases and J by 0 bases. The CDR3 spans 15 residues. Germline-derived CDR1 and CDR2 are SGHTA and FQGTGA. Filled out from reference TRBV7-3 and TRBJ2-5, the complete variable domain reads GAGVSQTPSNKVTEKGKYVELRCDPISGHTALYWYRQSLGQGPEFLIYFQGTGAADDSGLPNDRFFAVRPEGSVSTLKIQRTERGDSAVYLCASSLDRGYQETQYFGPGTRLLVL.

This clonotype was counted a few times. The chain links TRBV20-1 to TRBJ2-7; 7 nucleotides agree with TRBD2. V shed 6 bases, J shed 3 bases, and the junction held 8 bases outside the gene matches. The CDR3 contains 13 residues. CDR1 is DFQATT and CDR2 is SNEGSKA in the germline V gene (reference sequence). CDR3 sequence (DNA): TGCAGTGCCCCTGGGGGGGGGGTCTACGAGCAGTACTTC. Its translation is CSAPGGGVYEQYF.

The CDR3 bases are TGTGCCAGCAGTTTGCGGACAGGGCTGTTTTTT. Protein sequence: CASSLRTGLFF. V and J are TRBV12-3 or TRBV12-4 and TRBJ2-2; 7 nucleotides match TRBD1. This CDR3 is 11 amino acids long. The ends lost 3 bases at V and 13 bases at J; junction bases unmatched: 2.

In this sample, this clonotype turned up a few times. A much larger clone is a single base away; this may be a read error. The V and J genes are TRBV5-1 and TRBJ1-1; tentatively, D is TRBD1 (6 bases). Germline V CDR1 and CDR2: SGHRS, YFSETQ. The CDR3 sequence is 14 residues long. The CDR3 DNA follows: TGCGCCGGCAGCTTGTTATCGGGGGCCACTGAAGCTTTCTTT. Its protein is CAGSLLSGATEAFF. Drawing the rest from reference TRBV5-1 and TRBJ1-1, the complete variable domain is KAGVTQTPRYLIKTRGQQVTLSCSPISGHRSVSWYQQTPGQGLQFLFEYFSETQRNKGNFPGRFSGRQFSNSRSEMNVSTLELGDSALYLCAGSLLSGATEAFFGQGTRLTVV.

The chain uses TRBV2 and TRBJ2-7; D not resolved. Germline CDR1 is SNHLY and CDR2 is FYNNEI. V shed 7 bases and J shed 3 bases, with 4 bases lying between them. There are 10 residues in the CDR3. This CDR3 is CASMLYEQYF. CDR3 bases: TGTGCCAGCATGCTCTACGAGCAGTACTTC.

J is TRBJ2-7 and V is TRBV12-3 or TRBV12-4, with D hard to call. The CDR3 contains 11 residues. Trimming shortened V by 6 bases and J by 7 bases, and 10 bases separated the two germline ends. Written as DNA, the CDR3 is TGTGCCAGCAGCCATCGAGGAGAGCAGTACTTC. Translating it yields CASSHRGEQYF.

The gene calls are TRBV20-1 and TRBJ2-3; maybe TRBD2 (5 bases). This CDR3 is built from 17 residues. Germline V CDR1 and CDR2: DFQATT, SNEGSKA (reference sequence). The V end lost 2 bases, the J end lost 2 bases, and 20 bases lay between the germline ends. The CDR3 spells CSARSGTGTLITDTQYF. The CDR3 nucleotides read TGCAGTGCTAGAAGCGGCACCGGAACCCTTATCACAGATACGCAGTATTTT.

The V gene is TRBV20-1, the J gene TRBJ2-5; possibly TRBD2 for D (6 bases). Germline V gene sequence: CDR1 DFQATT, CDR2 SNEGSKA (reference sequence). V was clipped by 1 base and J by 9 bases, with 12 bases between them. The CDR3 is 12 residues long. The CDR3 reads CSARGTGEAQYF. The CDR3 DNA sequence: TGCAGTGCTAGAGGGACGGGGGAGGCCCAGTACTTC.

The chain's CDR3 is CASIESGFWEQFF. As DNA, the CDR3 is TGTGCCAGCATAGAGTCGGGGTTTTGGGAGCAGTTCTTC. The rearrangement links TRBV12-5 to TRBJ2-1, with D possibly being TRBD2 (5 bases). CDR3 length equals 13 residues. CDR1 is LGHNT, CDR2 FRNRAP, per germline.